Below are 8 T cell receptor beta chains sequenced from a single sample in a study of T cell changes during pregnancy in multiple sclerosis. TCRdb's copy holds only in-frame clones and misses some; the assay was immunoSEQ multiplex PCR. The sample has some 97,000 clones, around 93% seen once. Specimen: peripheral blood, collected after pregnancy. These TCRs come from a female donor with multiple sclerosis, enrolled in a pregnancy study.

This clone was seen a single time. CDR3 sequence reads: CATSPQRVENQPQHF. For the CDR3, the DNA is TGTGCCACCAGCCCACAGCGGGTGGAAAATCAGCCCCAGCATTTT. The chain carries TRBV15 and TRBJ1-5; D is ambiguous. This CDR3 comprises 15 residues. Germline loops: CDR1 LNHNV, CDR2 YYDKDF (reference sequence). V was shortened by 5 bases and J by 4 bases, with 15 bases between the two germline ends. Full variable domain (missing parts from reference TRBV15 and TRBJ1-5): DAMVIQNPRYQVTQFGKPVTLSCSQTLNHNVMYWYQQKSSQAPKLLFHYYDKDFNNEADTPDNFQSRRPNTSFCFLDIRSPGLGDTAMYLCATSPQRVENQPQHFGDGTRLSIL.

V and J are TRBV4-3 and TRBJ2-7; the match to TRBD1 covers 10 bases. V dropped 5 bases and J dropped 1; count of bases not matched to a gene: 8. Per germline, CDR1 LGHNA and CDR2 YSLEER. The CDR3 runs 16 residues. This CDR3 reads CASSSGTGVGSYEQYF. The CDR3, as DNA: TGCGCCAGCAGCTCAGGGACAGGGGTGGGATCCTACGAGCAGTACTTC.

This chain uses TRBV29-1 with TRBJ2-7; D might be TRBD2 (6 bases). Germline V CDR1 and CDR2: SQVTM, ANQGSEA. Trimming shortened V by 6 bases and J by 5 bases, and 11 bases separated the two germline ends. The CDR3 is made up of 11 amino acids. This CDR3 is CSVAGPDEQYF. CDR3 DNA: TGCAGCGTCGCGGGACCAGACGAGCAGTACTTC.

This clone has a handful of counts. V is TRBV27 and J is TRBJ2-2, with a possible D match to TRBD1 (5 bases). The CDR3 runs to 12 residues. V gave up 6 bases and J gave up 6 bases, with 8 bases separating them. The germline gives CDR1 MNHEY, CDR2 SMNVEV (reference sequence). The CDR3 loop reads CASRRGSGELFF. The CDR3 DNA sequence: TGTGCCAGCAGAAGGGGCTCCGGGGAGCTGTTTTTT.

The V gene is TRBV6-4, the J gene TRBJ2-3; 9 bases fit TRBD1. CDR1 and CDR2 (germline): MRHNA, SNTAGT. Germline trimming cut 5 bases from V and 0 bases from J; bases unmatched to any gene: 3. The CDR3 contains 15 residues. CDR3 amino acids: CASSKDRGSTDTQYF. The DNA for the CDR3 is TGTGCCAGCAGTAAAGACAGGGGGAGCACAGATACGCAGTATTTT.

This clone has just a few counts. The V call is TRBV6-4, the J call TRBJ2-1; 10 nucleotides align to TRBD2. Germline V gene lookup returns CDR1 MRHNA and CDR2 SNTAGT. This CDR3 is built from 15 residues. The V gene end was trimmed by 2 bases and the J gene end by 8 bases; junction bases not matched to a gene: 6. The CDR3 DNA reads as TGTGCCAGCAGTGACGGGCTAGCGGGGGTTGATGAGCAGTTCTTC. Protein: CASSDGLAGVDEQFF.

The chain uses TRBV5-1 and TRBJ2-7; 12 bases agree with TRBD2. This CDR3 contains 18 residues. Germline V gene data show CDR1 as SGHRS and CDR2 as YFSETQ. The V segment lost 0 bases and the J segment 1 base; nucleotides outside the gene matches: 8. CDR3 loop: CASSLAPATSGSSYEQYF. The CDR3 bases are TGCGCCAGCAGCTTGGCCCCCGCGACTAGCGGGAGTTCCTACGAGCAGTACTTC. Complete variable domain (other parts from reference TRBV5-1 and TRBJ2-7): KAGVTQTPRYLIKTRGQQVTLSCSPISGHRSVSWYQQTPGQGLQFLFEYFSETQRNKGNFPGRFSGRQFSNSRSEMNVSTLELGDSALYLCASSLAPATSGSSYEQYFGPGTRLTVT.

This sequence joins TRBV28 and TRBJ2-7; 11 nucleotides line up with TRBD1. Per germline, CDR1 MDHEN and CDR2 SYDVKM. V gave up 5 bases and J gave up 3 bases; unmatched junction bases: 6. The CDR3 contains 15 residues. CDR3 sequence: CASSPAGTGGYEQYF. DNA of the CDR3: TGTGCCAGCAGTCCTGCCGGGACAGGGGGCTACGAGCAGTACTTC.